A single sample gave rise to the 21 T cell receptor beta chains below, sequenced in a study of patients and donors after allogeneic stem cell transplantation. TCRdb reprocessed the RT-PCR reads via MiXCR and lists one record per CDR3 protein. This repertoire shows about 100,000 distinct CDR3 sequences, 35% found once; its top ten account for around 30%. Source material: blood, either unsorted or a sorted T cell fraction (not recorded which). Receptor source: a human donor who was either an allogeneic HSCT recipient or a stem cell or donor lymphocyte infusion donor (not recorded which). It is not recorded whose cells these are; they may come from a transplant donor.

This clonotype was seen a few times. This sequence joins TRBV7-2 and TRBJ2-1; D may be TRBD1 (5 bases). Trimming removed 3 bases from V and 6 bases from J, with 6 bases in between. Germline loops: CDR1 SGHTA, CDR2 FQGNSA. The CDR3 runs to 12 residues. CDR3: CASSFRVNEQFF. The CDR3 DNA follows: TGTGCCAGCAGCTTCAGGGTCAATGAGCAGTTCTTC. The full variable domain, completed using reference TRBV7-2 and TRBJ2-1, is GAGVSQSPSNKVTEKGKDVELRCDPISGHTALYWYRQSLGQGLEFLIYFQGNSAPDKSGLPSDRFSAERTGGSVSTLTIQRTQQEDSAVYLCASSFRVNEQFFGPGTRLTVL.

The V and J genes are TRBV12-3 or TRBV12-4 and TRBJ2-1; D uncertain. The V gene lost 3 bases and the J gene lost 7 bases, with 10 bases spanning the gap. This CDR3 contains 13 residues. The CDR3 nucleotides are TGTGCCAGCAGTTTCTGGTCAGCAAATGAGCAGTTCTTC. Amino acids: CASSFWSANEQFF.

The rearrangement links TRBV10-3 to TRBJ2-7, with 12 bases fitting TRBD2. The CDR3 totals 14 residues. Trimming at V came to 6 bases and at J to 4 bases, leaving 4 bases not matched to a gene. Germline V CDR1 and CDR2: ENHRY, SYGVKD. CDR3 region: CAIRPTSGRYEQYF. As DNA, the CDR3 is TGTGCCATCAGGCCGACTAGCGGGAGATACGAGCAGTACTTC.

The rearrangement joins TRBV12-3 or TRBV12-4 to TRBJ2-1; D call uncertain. The CDR3 spans 11 residues. The V end was cut by 4 bases, the J end by 14 bases, with 12 bases between. This chain's CDR3 is CASSSLGKKFF. The CDR3, as DNA: TGTGCCAGCAGTTCTCTGGGAAAGAAGTTCTTC.

The chain links TRBV12-3 or TRBV12-4 to TRBJ2-1; 11 bases match TRBD1. V dropped 5 bases and J dropped 8; count of bases not matched to a gene: 8. This CDR3 contains 15 residues. The CDR3: CASSLVDRGRDEQFF. CDR3 sequence (DNA): TGTGCCAGCAGTCTAGTGGACAGGGGGCGCGATGAGCAGTTCTTC.

The CDR3 DNA sequence: TGTGCCAGCAGCGCGACGGCCACCGGGGAGCTGTTTTTT. It translates to CASSATATGELFF. The chain recombines TRBV6-2 or TRBV6-3 with TRBJ2-2; D gene ambiguous. Germline V gene lookup returns CDR1 MNHEY and CDR2 SVGEGT. CDR3 length: 13 amino acids. The V and J ends lost 6 bases and 4 bases respectively, with 9 bases between them.

The chain couples TRBV11-3 to TRBJ2-3; TRBD1 matches 7 bases. V gave up 3 bases and J gave up 1 base; unmatched junction bases: 4. The CDR3 extends over 15 amino acids. Germline V gives CDR1 SGHNT, CDR2 YENEEA. The CDR3 sequence: CASSLGQQGTDTQYF. The CDR3 DNA follows: TGTGCCAGCAGCTTGGGACAGCAGGGCACAGATACGCAGTATTTT.

This rearrangement joins TRBV29-1 to TRBJ2-1; no definite D call. The germline V and J ends were trimmed by 4 bases and 8 bases, with 15 bases remaining between them. Germline assignment: CDR1 SQVTM and CDR2 ANQGSEA. The CDR3 length is 13 residues. The CDR3 sequence is CSVVRHKGDEQFF. CDR3 nucleotide sequence: TGCAGCGTTGTGCGACATAAAGGTGATGAGCAGTTCTTC.

This clonotype has just a few counts. V and J are TRBV27 and TRBJ2-2; TRBD2 is a possible D gene (6 bases). Trimming shortened V by 7 bases and J by 6 bases, and 18 bases separated the two germline ends. Germline-derived CDR1 and CDR2 are MNHEY and SMNVEV (reference sequence). The CDR3 runs 15 residues. The CDR3 loop reads CASMGNSRGAGELFF. DNA of the CDR3: TGTGCCAGCATGGGTAATTCGCGGGGCGCCGGGGAGCTGTTTTTT.

The genes are TRBV5-6 and TRBJ1-1; D not resolved. Looked up from germline, CDR1 is SGHDT and CDR2 is YYEEEE. V shed 2 bases and J shed 2 bases, with 7 bases lying between them. The CDR3 length is 13 residues. The CDR3 spells CASSFWRNTEAFF. CDR3 DNA sequence: TGTGCCAGCAGCTTCTGGCGAAACACTGAAGCTTTCTTT.

This clonotype turned up a few times. The rearrangement links TRBV29-1 to TRBJ1-1; D remains unclear. CDR3 length: 12 residues. The germline V gene has CDR1 SQVTM and CDR2 ANQGSEA. V was pared by 4 bases and J by 10 bases, with 16 bases between. The CDR3 reads CSVGLDGGGAFF. CDR3 bases: TGCAGCGTTGGGCTTGACGGAGGCGGAGCTTTCTTT.

This clonotype was seen more than once but under ten times. The genes are TRBV6-5 and TRBJ2-7; the match to TRBD2 covers 11 bases. CDR3 size: 15 residues. V was pared by 5 bases and J by 1 base, with 4 bases of the junction left unmatched. Germline loops: CDR1 MNHEY, CDR2 SVGAGI. CDR3 nucleotides: TGTGCCAGCAGTAGCGGGACTAGCGGATCCTACGAGCAGTACTTC. Protein: CASSSGTSGSYEQYF.

The J gene is TRBJ2-7, the V gene TRBV5-1; D call uncertain. Per germline, CDR1 SGHRS and CDR2 YFSETQ. This CDR3 region has 15 residues. V was clipped by 0 bases and J by 3 bases, with 13 bases between them. CDR3: CASSLVQTPGYEQYF. CDR3 bases: TGCGCCAGCAGCTTGGTCCAGACCCCGGGCTACGAGCAGTACTTC.

The chain combines TRBV20-1 with TRBJ2-1; TRBD2 matches at 12 bases. The ends lost 5 bases at V and 4 bases at J; junction bases unmatched: 6. The CDR3 consists of 15 residues. Germline V CDR1 and CDR2: DFQATT, SNEGSKA (reference sequence). CDR3 protein: CSAAGTSGLYNEQFF. The CDR3 coding sequence is TGCAGTGCTGCCGGGACTAGCGGGCTTTACAATGAGCAGTTCTTC.

The chain carries TRBV20-1 and TRBJ2-7; D is perhaps TRBD1 or TRBD2 (6 bases each). V was pared by 6 bases and J by 5 bases, with 17 bases between. This CDR3 has 13 residues. Germline V CDR1 and CDR2: DFQATT, SNEGSKA (reference sequence). CDR3 loop: CSALFLEGDEQYF. CDR3 nucleotides: TGCAGTGCCCTCTTCTTGGAGGGGGACGAGCAGTACTTC.

This clonotype came up a few times. This CDR3 is CASSYAPLRQGGNTIYF. Written as DNA, the CDR3 is TGTGCCAGCAGTTACGCCCCTCTTCGACAAGGAGGAAACACCATATATTTT. V gene TRBV6-5 combines with J gene TRBJ1-3; D unclear. Germline V gives CDR1 MNHEY, CDR2 SVGAGI. The CDR3 runs to 17 residues. Between the trimmed V and J ends, which lost 2 bases and 4 bases, there was a span of 18 bases.

The V gene is TRBV12-3 or TRBV12-4, the J gene TRBJ2-5, with D unresolved. There are 12 residues in the CDR3. V shed 2 bases and J shed 4 bases, with 5 bases lying between them. CDR3 coding DNA: TGTGCCAGCAGTTTAAGGCGAGAGACCCAGTACTTC. It translates to CASSLRRETQYF.

The chain employs TRBV12-3 or TRBV12-4 and TRBJ2-7, with 15 nucleotides matching TRBD2. CDR3 length: 18 residues. V shed 1 base and J 0 bases; nucleotides not matched to a gene: 4. This CDR3 reads CASSLGTSGRAFSYEQYF. The CDR3 DNA is TGTGCCAGCAGTTTAGGGACTAGCGGGAGGGCTTTCTCCTACGAGCAGTACTTC.

The gene calls are TRBV7-2 and TRBJ2-5; 9 positions match TRBD2. The CDR3 is 14 residues long. Per germline, CDR1 SGHTA and CDR2 FQGNSA. Trimming removed 3 bases from V and 3 bases from J; junction bases left unmatched: 2. In DNA form, the CDR3 reads TGTGCCAGCAGCTTCGTAGCGGGAGAAGAGACCCAGTACTTC. This translates into CASSFVAGEETQYF.

The chain recombines TRBV6-5 with TRBJ2-6, with D unclear. Trimming cost V 5 bases and J 0 bases, with 11 bases left between them. The CDR3 has 16 residues. From germline, CDR1 is MNHEY and CDR2 SVGAGI. The CDR3 nucleotides are TGTGCCAGCAGTGGCACAGTCAGCTCTGGGGCCAACGTCCTGACTTTC. It specifies CASSGTVSSGANVLTF.

This clonotype has just a few counts. The V and J genes are TRBV18 and TRBJ1-1, with D possibly being TRBD1 (5 bases). The V end was cut by 3 bases, the J end by 8 bases, with 13 bases between. Germline-derived CDR1 and CDR2 are KGHSH and LQKENI. The CDR3 extends over 13 amino acids. The CDR3 sequence is CASSPNFGAEAFF. CDR3 bases: TGTGCCAGCTCACCTAATTTCGGGGCGGAAGCTTTCTTT. The whole variable domain, filled in from reference TRBV18 and TRBJ1-1, reads NAGVMQNPRHLVRRRGQEARLRCSPMKGHSHVYWYRQLPEEGLKFMVYLQKENIIDESGMPKERFSAEFPKEGPSILRIQQVVRGDSAAYFCASSPNFGAEAFFGQGTRLTVV.